The 11 T cell receptor beta chains presented below share a single source sample, sequenced in a study of T-cell reconstitution after alpha-beta-depleted transplantation in children. The TCRbeta library was prepared with unique molecular identifiers. TCRdb re-derived calls from the PCR reads in MiXCR, one entry per CDR3 protein. The sample has 900,000 or so distinct CDR3 sequences, about 15% seen once; the top ten hold under 6%. Sample: PBMCs, mostly from graft donor cells, taken 360 days after TCRalphabeta/CD19-depleted stem cell transplant. Every receptor here comes from a male patient between 5 and 17 years old who had a stem cell transplant for acute lymphoblastic leukemia, so the T cells may come from the graft donor.

This clonotype has more than one count but fewer than ten. This chain uses TRBV5-1 with TRBJ2-5; D possibly corresponds to TRBD1 (7 bases). Germline V gene data show CDR1 as SGHRS and CDR2 as YFSETQ. This CDR3 region has 16 residues. V was clipped by 0 bases and J by 2 bases, with 14 bases between them. For the CDR3, the DNA is TGCGCCAGCAGCTTGGTGCCAGGGGGACTTCAAGAGACCCAGTACTTC. Amino acids: CASSLVPGGLQETQYF.

V gene TRBV10-3 combines with J gene TRBJ2-7, with D possibly being TRBD1 (5 bases). Deletions cut 6 bases from V and 4 bases from J, with 10 bases between. The CDR3 runs 12 residues. CDR1 is ENHRY, CDR2 SYGVKD, per germline. As DNA, the CDR3 is TGTGCCATCAGCCTGGACACGTACGAGCAGTACTTC. Residues: CAISLDTYEQYF.

The table lists this clonotype with a few counts. This chain uses TRBV29-1 with TRBJ1-2; the D gene is possibly TRBD1 (5 bases). Germline CDR1 SQVTM, CDR2 ANQGSEA. The V end lost 4 bases, the J end lost 8 bases, and 14 bases lay between the germline ends. The CDR3 loop spans 12 amino acids. CDR3 region: CSVVEGLRGYTF. CDR3 coding DNA: TGCAGCGTTGTAGAGGGGCTAAGGGGCTACACCTTC.

A few counts support this clonotype. The V call is TRBV4-2, the J call TRBJ2-7; unclear D gene. V lost 0 bases and J 2 bases, leaving 11 bases between the germline ends. Germline lookup yields CDR1 LGHNA and CDR2 YNFKEQ. This CDR3 contains 15 residues. The CDR3 bases are TGTGCCAGCAGCCAAGAGGAATGGAAAGCCTACGAGCAGTACTTC. It specifies CASSQEEWKAYEQYF.

In this sample, this clonotype turned up a few times. The J gene is TRBJ1-5, the V gene TRBV5-1; D is perhaps TRBD1 (6 bases). Trimming stripped 1 base from V and 1 base from J, with 12 bases between. CDR1 and CDR2 (germline): SGHRS, YFSETQ. The CDR3 has 16 residues. This chain's CDR3 is CASSLLGGVSNQPQHF. The CDR3 DNA reads as TGCGCCAGCAGCTTGTTAGGGGGGGTGAGCAATCAGCCCCAGCATTTT. The full variable domain, completed using reference TRBV5-1 and TRBJ1-5, is KAGVTQTPRYLIKTRGQQVTLSCSPISGHRSVSWYQQTPGQGLQFLFEYFSETQRNKGNFPGRFSGRQFSNSRSEMNVSTLELGDSALYLCASSLLGGVSNQPQHFGDGTRLSIL.

This clonotype has only one observation. The V and J genes are TRBV20-1 and TRBJ1-1, with 7 bases lining up with TRBD1. J gave up 1 base and V 1 base, and 3 bases lay outside the gene matches. There are 14 residues in the CDR3. The V gene's germline CDR1 is DFQATT and CDR2 SNEGSKA (reference sequence). CDR3 DNA sequence: TGCAGTGCTAGAGTCGACAGGGCGAACACTGAAGCTTTCTTT. Encoded protein: CSARVDRANTEAFF.

This clonotype showed up many times. The chain couples TRBV4-1 to TRBJ2-1; 12 positions match TRBD2. Germline V gives CDR1 MGHRA, CDR2 YSYEKL. The CDR3 consists of 17 residues. Trimming removed 2 bases from V and 4 bases from J; junction bases left unmatched: 6. This CDR3 reads CASSQSRTSGAYNEQFF. CDR3 in DNA: TGCGCCAGCAGCCAATCAAGGACTAGCGGGGCATACAATGAGCAGTTCTTC.

This clonotype was detected only a few times. This chain connects TRBV5-1 to TRBJ2-5; 15 nucleotides align to TRBD2. The CDR3 length is 16 residues. The V and J ends lost 4 bases and 4 bases, in that order; junction bases with no gene match: 5. The V gene's germline CDR1 is SGHRS and CDR2 YFSETQ. The DNA for the CDR3 is TGCGCCAGCAGCGGTCCGGGACTAGCGGGAGGAGAGACCCAGTACTTC. Residues: CASSGPGLAGGETQYF.

This clonotype appeared many times. This chain joins TRBV6-5 and TRBJ2-1; 11 nucleotides align to TRBD2. The V gene end was trimmed by 3 bases and the J gene end by 4 bases; junction bases not matched to a gene: 2. This CDR3 contains 15 residues. Germline values: CDR1 MNHEY, CDR2 SVGAGI. The CDR3 DNA reads TGTGCCAGCAGTTATCTAGCGGGAGGTTACAATGAGCAGTTCTTC. It is translated as CASSYLAGGYNEQFF.

This clonotype occurred many times. The chain has TRBV24-1 and TRBJ2-2; D is ambiguous. The CDR3 has 13 amino acids. Trimming cost V 3 bases and J 0 bases, with 1 base left between them. Germline CDR1 reads KGHDR; CDR2 reads SFDVKD. Written as DNA, the CDR3 is TGTGCCACCAGTGATCCGAACACCGGGGAGCTGTTTTTT. It specifies CATSDPNTGELFF.

The chain couples TRBV5-1 to TRBJ2-2; TRBD2 agrees at 9 bases. Germline V gives CDR1 SGHRS, CDR2 YFSETQ. V lost 0 bases to trimming and J lost 1 base; unmatched junction nucleotides: 1. The CDR3 covers 16 residues. Here the CDR3 reads CASSLASGKNTGELFF. The CDR3 DNA sequence: TGCGCCAGCAGCTTGGCTAGCGGGAAGAACACCGGGGAGCTGTTTTTT.